Listed below are T cell receptor beta chains from one sample, sequenced in a study of cytomegalovirus exposure and HLA in healthy donors. The method was immunoSEQ multiplex PCR; TCRdb's version includes in-frame clones alone and lacks a portion of them. The sample shows tens of thousands of clones, nearly 80% of them seen only once. The sample comprised PBMCs. The receptors originated from a woman aged 50 to 60 in good health and CMV-seropositive. Each CDR3 is given with its conserved first and last residue. Fields, in order: V gene, J gene, D gene, clone size, CDR3 protein, CDR3 DNA. D genes are given only for firm matches. The size field is filled for only some rows; it gives once, few, many or a size class.

TRBV7-2	TRBJ2-3	TRBD2	NA	CASSSRDYTDTQYF	TGTGCCAGCAGCTCAAGGGACTACACAGATACGCAGTATTTT
TRBV9	TRBJ1-2	TRBD1	NA	CASSVNQGALGYGYTF	TGTGCCAGCAGCGTAAACCAGGGGGCTTTAGGGTATGGCTACACCTTC
TRBV13	TRBJ2-1	NA	NA	CASSLLTGSRNNEQFF	TGTGCCAGCAGCCTGCTCACCGGGTCCAGAAACAATGAGCAGTTCTTC
TRBV19	TRBJ1-2	TRBD1	NA	CASTNRGRRGYTF	TGTGCCAGTACTAACAGGGGGCGCAGGGGCTACACCTTC
TRBV19	TRBJ1-2	NA	NA	CASSKGVEGTYGYTF	TGTGCCAGTAGTAAGGGGGTGGAAGGCACCTATGGCTACACCTTC
TRBV5-4	TRBJ1-2	NA	NA	CASSVVGQIYGYTF	TGTGCCAGCAGCGTCGTTGGACAGATTTATGGCTACACCTTC
TRBV5-1	TRBJ2-1	TRBD2	NA	CASMSSGSSYNEQFF	TGCGCCAGCATGTCTAGCGGGAGCTCCTACAATGAGCAGTTCTTC
TRBV19	TRBJ1-2	TRBD1	NA	CASRAAGTANYGYTF	TGTGCCAGTAGGGCAGCCGGGACAGCTAACTATGGCTACACCTTC
TRBV19	TRBJ2-3	NA	NA	CASSIGQAPSTDTQYF	TGTGCCAGTAGTATAGGACAGGCTCCAAGCACAGATACGCAGTATTTT
TRBV9	TRBJ2-2	TRBD1	NA	CASSAPGGSDTGELFF	TGTGCCAGCAGCGCGCCAGGGGGCTCGGACACCGGGGAGCTGTTTTTT
TRBV6-1	TRBJ2-7	NA	few	CASSARALTYEQYF	TGTGCCAGCAGCGCGAGGGCTCTCACCTACGAGCAGTACTTC
TRBV9	TRBJ2-2	NA	NA	CASSPYGGNTGELFF	TGTGCCAGCAGCCCTTACGGGGGGAACACCGGGGAGCTGTTTTTT
TRBV2	TRBJ1-2	NA	NA	CASSEAPGVDYGYTF	TGTGCCAGCAGTGAAGCTCCGGGGGTGGACTATGGCTACACCTTC
TRBV28	TRBJ2-5	TRBD2	NA	CASSPSLAGTQETQYF	TGTGCCAGCAGCCCATCACTAGCGGGGACGCAAGAGACCCAGTACTTC
TRBV19	TRBJ1-6	NA	once	CASSIDRRARNSPLHF	TGTGCCAGTAGTATAGATCGGAGGGCACGGAATTCACCCCTCCACTTT
TRBV19	TRBJ1-1	NA	NA	CASSEGVAAFF	TGTGCCAGTAGTGAGGGGGTGGCAGCTTTCTTT
TRBV5-4	TRBJ2-5	TRBD2	NA	CASSLASSGGSKTQYF	TGTGCCAGCAGCTTGGCCTCTAGCGGGGGGTCAAAGACCCAGTACTTC
TRBV9	TRBJ1-2	NA	NA	CASSSGQLTNYGYTF	TGTGCCAGCAGCTCAGGACAGCTAACTAACTATGGCTACACCTTC
TRBV19	TRBJ2-5	TRBD2	NA	CASSPILAGGRETQYF	TGTGCCAGTAGTCCCATCCTAGCGGGGGGGCGAGAGACCCAGTACTTC
TRBV5-1	TRBJ1-1	NA	NA	CASPMGVNTEAFF	TGCGCCAGCCCCATGGGCGTGAACACTGAAGCTTTCTTT
TRBV18	TRBJ1-5	NA	NA	CASSTGDNQPQHF	TGTGCCAGCTCCACGGGGGACAATCAGCCCCAGCATTTT
TRBV27	TRBJ2-1	TRBD2	once	CASSFGRTSGNMNEQFF	TGTGCCAGCAGTTTTGGCCGGACTAGCGGGAATATGAATGAGCAGTTCTTC
TRBV5-1	TRBJ2-5	NA	NA	CASSFRGRETQYF	TGCGCCAGCAGCTTCAGGGGACGGGAGACCCAGTACTTC
TRBV4-2	TRBJ2-1	TRBD2	NA	CASSQERSLAGSNEQFF	TGTGCCAGCAGCCAAGAAAGGAGCCTAGCGGGCTCCAATGAGCAGTTCTTC
TRBV4-1	TRBJ2-1	NA	few	CASSQVGIGSKYNEQFF	TGCGCCAGCAGCCAGGTGGGGATTGGGAGTAAGTACAATGAGCAGTTCTTC
TRBV6-1	TRBJ2-3	TRBD2	NA	CASSGGLATDTQYF	TGTGCCAGCAGTGGAGGACTAGCCACAGATACGCAGTATTTT
TRBV6-5	TRBJ1-1	NA	NA	CASNWRFPNTEAFF	TGTGCCAGCAACTGGCGGTTCCCGAACACTGAAGCTTTCTTT
TRBV7-8	TRBJ2-7	TRBD1	NA	CASSPGTEFDEQYF	TGTGCCAGCAGCCCTGGGACAGAGTTCGACGAGCAGTACTTC
TRBV28	TRBJ1-5	NA	NA	CASSLLTVNQPQHF	TGTGCCAGCAGTTTGCTGACAGTCAATCAGCCCCAGCATTTT
TRBV7-3	TRBJ2-1	TRBD2	NA	CASSAGVGQFF	TGTGCCAGCAGCGCGGGGGTCGGGCAGTTCTTC
TRBV6-5	TRBJ1-6	NA	few	CASSNSQGNNSPLHF	TGTGCCAGCAGTAACTCACAGGGTAATAATTCACCCCTCCACTTT
TRBV14	TRBJ2-7	NA	NA	CASSPRTASVSYEQYF	TGTGCCAGCAGCCCTCGGACAGCGAGCGTTTCCTACGAGCAGTACTTC
TRBV18	TRBJ2-7	NA	NA	CASSPRQVTYEQYF	TGTGCCAGCTCACCCCGACAGGTTACCTACGAGCAGTACTTC
TRBV9	TRBJ1-2	TRBD1	NA	CASSVGDRGYGYTF	TGTGCCAGCAGCGTAGGGGACAGGGGTTATGGCTACACCTTC
TRBV5-4	TRBJ2-4	TRBD1	NA	CASSSFGQGASKNIQYF	TGTGCCAGCAGCTCCTTCGGACAGGGGGCGTCCAAAAACATTCAGTACTTC
TRBV5-5	TRBJ2-3	TRBD1	NA	CASRTGPAGTDTQYF	TGTGCCAGCAGGACAGGGCCAGCCGGCACAGATACGCAGTATTTT